Below, one T cell receptor beta chain is given with its context. What it binds is unknown. The V and J ends lost 6 bases and 5 bases, in that order; junction bases with no gene match: 7. Germline loops: CDR1 SGHRS, CDR2 YFSETQ. The CDR3 is 15 residues long. The authors reverse transcribed all of the isolated RNA, so sequencing captured expressed TCRB transcripts. Here immunoSEQ multiplex PCR was the method, and the copy in TCRdb shows in-frame clones only, minus some. The table records about 190,000 clones, less than 10% of them present only once. The sample comes from a study of beta chain features in type 1 diabetes. Looking at the study overall: Sorted cells from all samples, numbering approximately 110,000,000, were examined. Study-wide points: Since sequencing was performed on cDNA, cells with high TCR expression could be over-represented. People with Type 1 diabetes carried modestly yet significantly shorter TCRB CDR3s in all four CD4+ subsets. No resolution was reached here on whether HLA type influences TCRB rearrangement. The naive, central memory and Treg TCRB repertoires showed an apparent similarity that was greater among patients than among healthy donors.

The chain combines TRBV5-1 with TRBJ2-1, with TRBD1 matching 11 bases. The sample taken for sequencing was central memory CD4+ T cells from blood. The clonotype comes from a man aged 18 to 30 with type 1 diabetes. The CDR3 is CASTGGTGGNNEQFF. The CDR3 bases are TGCGCCAGCACTGGGGGGACAGGGGGTAACAATGAGCAGTTCTTC.